This TCR delta chain was identified in a study of γδ T cells in repeated Plasmodium falciparum infection. CDR3 length: 18 residues. Germline V lookup: CDR1 GEAIGNYY, CDR2 EKD. This clone has more than one count but fewer than ten. Its specificity is unknown. A far more abundant clone sits one base away, making this likely a read error. Other DNA sequences from this sample encode an identical CDR3 as well. Sequencing covered both gamma and delta TCR chains per sample. TCRdb ran CATT on the multiplex PCR reads. The data contain tens of thousands of delta-chain clones, less than 1% of them seen just once; the ten biggest clones take up around a tenth. Study outcomes and limitations: Vgamma9/Vdelta2+ T cells showed a stable polyclonal repertoire with shared TCRgamma sequences. Compared with Australian children, Malian Vdelta2-negative repertoires seemed more clonal, less diverse, less shared.

Flow sorting of PBMC yielded separate Vgamma9/Vdelta2+ and Vdelta2-negative gammadelta T cell populations for bulk repertoire analysis. Input material: gamma-delta T cells from blood. This sequence originates from a pool of human donors (malaria-infected and uninfected, not separated). The chain combines TRDV2 with TRDJ3, with 9 bases identical to TRDD3. In the absence of a J gene in TCRdb, the DNA was matched to germline to assign it here. Written as DNA, the CDR3 is TGTGCCTGTGACAAAATACTGGGGGACTCCTGGGACACCCGGCAGATGTTTTTC. The encoded protein is CACDKILGDSWDTRQMFF.